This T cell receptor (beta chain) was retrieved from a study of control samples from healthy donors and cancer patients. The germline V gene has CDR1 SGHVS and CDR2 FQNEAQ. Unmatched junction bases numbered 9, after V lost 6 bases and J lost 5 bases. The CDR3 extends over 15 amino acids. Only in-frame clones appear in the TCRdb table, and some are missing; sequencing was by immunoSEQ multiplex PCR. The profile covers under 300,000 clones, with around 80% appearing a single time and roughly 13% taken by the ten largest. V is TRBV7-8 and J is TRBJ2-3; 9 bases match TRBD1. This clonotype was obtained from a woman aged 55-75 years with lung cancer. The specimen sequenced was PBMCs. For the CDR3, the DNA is TGTGCCAGCAGATACAGGGGGCGCTTTATAGATACGCAGTATTTT. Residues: CASRYRGRFIDTQYF.